These 6 T cell receptor beta chains share one sample of origin, sequenced in a study of a mutant IDH1 vaccine in newly diagnosed glioma. Only in-frame clones appear in the TCRdb table, and some are missing; sequencing was by immunoSEQ multiplex PCR. The sample records roughly 68,000 clones, 74% being singletons. No antigens are known for them. The time point: week 35, safety follow-up. One vaccine dose held 300 ug of mutant IDH1 20-mer peptide and came with topical imiquimod. The source material was PBMCs, sampled from a glioma patient whose treatment included an IDH1 peptide vaccine. Every receptor here comes from a man between 45 and 60 years old with glioma.

J is TRBJ2-6 and V is TRBV15; D is uncertain. The CDR3 runs 14 residues. CDR1 is LNHNV, CDR2 YYDKDF, per germline (reference sequence). V lost 2 bases to trimming and J lost 4 bases, with 6 bases between them. CDR3 DNA: TGTGCCACCAGCAGATTCTCCGGGGCCAACGTCCTGACTTTC. Translated, it gives CATSRFSGANVLTF.

The chain has TRBV6-1 and TRBJ1-1; D gene unclear. V shed 6 bases and J shed 1 base, with 15 bases lying between them. CDR1 and CDR2 (germline): MNHNS, SASEGT. There are 15 residues in the CDR3. CDR3 loop: CASRVLEAGNTEAFF. For the CDR3, the DNA is TGTGCCAGCAGGGTATTGGAGGCTGGGAACACTGAAGCTTTCTTT.

CDR3 sequence (DNA): TGTGCCAGTAACCCCCAGGGGGGCTCTAACTATGGCTACACCTTC. This gives the protein CASNPQGGSNYGYTF. This chain links TRBV19 with TRBJ1-2; 7 bases map to TRBD1. The CDR3 is 15 residues long. Per germline, CDR1 LNHDA and CDR2 SQIVND (reference sequence). V gave up 7 bases and J gave up 0 bases; unmatched junction bases: 8. The variable domain in full, completed from reference TRBV19 and TRBJ1-2, reads DGGITQSPKYLFRKEGQNVTLSCEQNLNHDAMYWYRQDPGQGLRLIYYSQIVNDFQKGDIAEGYSVSREKKESFPLTVTSAQKNPTAFYLCASNPQGGSNYGYTFGSGTRLTVV.

The chain joins TRBV5-1 to TRBJ2-7; D possibly corresponds to TRBD1 (6 bases). V was pared by 5 bases and J by 2 bases, with 11 bases between. The length of the CDR3 is 13 residues. The germline V gene has CDR1 SGHRS and CDR2 YFSETQ. CDR3 loop: CASSVDSPYEQYF. CDR3 coding DNA: TGCGCCAGCAGTGTGGACAGCCCCTACGAGCAGTACTTC.

The V gene is TRBV28, the J gene TRBJ2-7; the D call may be TRBD1 or TRBD2 (5 bases each). V was trimmed by 8 bases and J by 4 bases, leaving 12 bases between them. CDR1 MDHEN and CDR2 SYDVKM come from the germline V gene. The CDR3 covers 12 residues. Here the CDR3 reads CASGGAGYEQYF. In DNA, the CDR3 is TGTGCCAGCGGGGGAGCAGGGTACGAGCAGTACTTC.

The V call is TRBV7-3, the J call TRBJ2-3; TRBD2 matches at 8 bases. The CDR3 is made up of 14 amino acids. Germline assignment: CDR1 SGHTA and CDR2 FQGTGA. With 6 bases clipped from V and 4 bases from J, the junction kept 6 bases outside the gene matches. CDR3 loop: CASRVGAGADTQYF. CDR3 nucleotide sequence: TGTGCCAGCAGGGTCGGAGCGGGGGCAGATACGCAGTATTTT.